The 30 T cell receptor beta chains given below trace back to one sample, sequenced in a study of T-cell memory formation after mild COVID-19. TCRdb fed the 5' RACE reads into MiXCR, producing one record per CDR3 protein. Among approximately 450,000 distinct CDR3 sequences listed, 15% to 20% were seen once. Sequencing was carried out using PBMCs or a T cell subset sorted from them (not recorded which). The receptor source for this set is an adult woman who had mild COVID-19 (a few samples of this study predate the infection). Cell type and time point are not known.

The CDR3 bases are TGTGCCAGCAGTTACTCGTCAGGGAACACAGATACGCAGTATTTT. Translated, it gives CASSYSSGNTDTQYF. The rearrangement joins TRBV6-5 to TRBJ2-3, with a possible D match to TRBD1 (5 bases). Germline lookup yields CDR1 MNHEY and CDR2 SVGAGI. CDR3 length equals 15 residues. Between the trimmed V and J ends, which lost 0 bases and 2 bases, there was a span of 9 bases.

This clonotype came up a few times. This chain links TRBV19 with TRBJ2-1; D possibly corresponds to TRBD1 (5 bases). CDR1 and CDR2 (germline): LNHDA, SQIVND (reference sequence). Trimming stripped 3 bases from V and 7 bases from J, with 16 bases between. The CDR3 is 15 residues long. CDR3 in amino acids: CASSMGRAGNNEQFF. CDR3 DNA sequence: TGTGCCAGTAGTATGGGGCGAGCTGGGAATAATGAGCAGTTCTTC.

The sample holds many counts of this clonotype. Germline and junction disagree at one end, which may indicate a read error. The genes are TRBV18 and TRBJ2-1, with D perhaps matching TRBD2 (5 bases). This CDR3 is 14 amino acids long. Germline-derived CDR1 and CDR2 are KGHSH and LQKENI. The CDR3 sequence is CASSPRGLVNEQFF. CDR3 sequence (DNA): TGTGCCAGCTCTCCACGCGGACTCGTAAATGAGCAGTTCTTC.

The sample holds a few counts of this clonotype. In DNA form, the CDR3 reads TGTGCCAGCAGCGTAGACGGGACTAGCGGAGAGACCCAGTACTTC. Residues: CASSVDGTSGETQYF. The chain combines TRBV9 with TRBJ2-5; 11 nucleotides match TRBD2. This CDR3 has 15 residues. The germline gives CDR1 SGDLS, CDR2 YYNGEE. Trimming removed 0 bases from V and 4 bases from J; junction bases left unmatched: 2. The full variable domain, in which reference TRBV9 and TRBJ2-5 provide the parts outside the CDR3, is DSGVTQTPKHLITATGQRVTLRCSPRSGDLSVYWYQQSLDQGLQFLIQYYNGEERAKGNILERFSAQQFPDLHSELNLSSLELGDSALYFCASSVDGTSGETQYFGPGTRLLVL.

In this sample, this clonotype turned up a few times. This rearrangement joins TRBV12-3 or TRBV12-4 to TRBJ2-7; TRBD2 agrees at 12 bases. The CDR3 runs to 15 residues. V lost 6 bases and J lost 7; bases outside the gene matches: 10. This CDR3 reads CASSTRLAGVGEQYF. CDR3 in DNA: TGTGCCAGCAGCACAAGACTAGCGGGGGTAGGGGAGCAGTACTTC.

A few counts support this clonotype. The rearrangement joins TRBV20-1 to TRBJ2-7; TRBD1 matches 8 bases. With 4 bases clipped from V and 3 bases from J, the junction kept 11 bases outside the gene matches. Germline assignment: CDR1 DFQATT and CDR2 SNEGSKA (reference sequence). The CDR3 contains 15 residues. CDR3 residues: CSAMQTGTGFYEQYF. The CDR3 DNA reads TGCAGTGCTATGCAAACCGGGACAGGCTTCTACGAGCAGTACTTC.

This clonotype has a handful of counts. The chain recombines TRBV25-1 with TRBJ2-7; TRBD2 might be the D (6 bases). The CDR3 contains 15 residues. V shed 3 bases and J shed 3 bases, with 15 bases lying between them. Germline CDR1 MGHDK, CDR2 SYGVNS. The CDR3 region is CASSDREDGNYEQYF. CDR3 DNA sequence: TGTGCCAGCAGTGATAGGGAGGACGGAAACTACGAGCAGTACTTC.

This clonotype has only a few counts. V usage is TRBV2 and J usage is TRBJ2-7, with TRBD2 matching over 8 bases. This CDR3 contains 15 residues. Per the germline V gene, CDR1 is SNHLY and CDR2 is FYNNEI. Unmatched junction bases numbered 6, after V lost 4 bases and J lost 1 base. In DNA, the CDR3 is TGTGCCAGCAGTGGTGAGCGGGGGCTATCCTACGAGCAGTACTTC. Translating gives CASSGERGLSYEQYF.

V usage is TRBV7-9 and J usage is TRBJ1-5, with TRBD1 matching over 9 bases. V lost 4 bases to trimming and J lost 4 bases; unmatched junction nucleotides: 2. Per germline, CDR1 SEHNR and CDR2 FQNEAQ (reference sequence). CDR3 length: 14 residues. The chain's CDR3 is CASSWGTGNQPQHF. Written as DNA, the CDR3 is TGTGCCAGCAGCTGGGGGACAGGGAATCAGCCCCAGCATTTT.

There are a few counts of this clonotype. The chain carries TRBV5-1 and TRBJ2-7; 7 bases fit TRBD2. CDR3 length equals 14 residues. The germline V gene encodes CDR1 SGHRS and CDR2 YFSETQ. The J segment lost 3 bases and the V segment lost 4 bases, leaving 7 bases of the junction unmatched. CDR3 sequence (DNA): TGCGCCAGCAGCCCCACTAGCGCCGACTACGAGCAGTACTTC. This sequence encodes CASSPTSADYEQYF.

V usage is TRBV13 and J usage is TRBJ2-7, with TRBD1 matching 9 bases. This CDR3 has 17 amino acids. Per germline, CDR1 PRHDT and CDR2 FYEKMQ (reference sequence). The V segment lost 2 bases and the J segment 3 bases; nucleotides outside the gene matches: 11. The CDR3 DNA sequence: TGTGCCAGCAGCTTATCTCAGGGGACAGGGAGGATCTACGAGCAGTACTTC. It yields the protein CASSLSQGTGRIYEQYF.

This clonotype was seen only a few times. The CDR3 DNA reads as TGTGCCACCAGTGATCCTCACCACGGCACAGATACGCAGTATTTT. This gives the protein CATSDPHHGTDTQYF. The chain carries TRBV24-1 and TRBJ2-3; no definite D call. Germline V gives CDR1 KGHDR, CDR2 SFDVKD. Trimming cost V 3 bases and J 1 base, with 10 bases left between them. This CDR3 has 15 amino acids.

The chain is built from TRBV7-2 and TRBJ2-2, with D tentatively TRBD1 (5 bases). The CDR3 loop spans 15 amino acids. With 4 bases removed from V and 0 bases from J, the gap between germline ends came to 9 bases. CDR1 SGHTA and CDR2 FQGNSA come from the germline V gene. In DNA, the CDR3 is TGTGCCAGCAGCTCTGACAGAGCGAACACCGGGGAGCTGTTTTTT. This translates into CASSSDRANTGELFF.

This clonotype was counted only a few times. The chain links TRBV20-1 to TRBJ2-7; D is perhaps TRBD1 (6 bases). V was clipped by 6 bases and J by 0 bases, with 18 bases between them. The CDR3 contains 15 residues. Germline V gene data show CDR1 as DFQATT and CDR2 as SNEGSKA (reference sequence). The CDR3 DNA reads as TGCAGTGCCACGCGCAGGGGCCAGGGCTCCTACGAGCAGTACTTC. This encodes CSATRRGQGSYEQYF.

This clonotype was seen a few times. The V call is TRBV6-2 or TRBV6-3, the J call TRBJ2-2; either TRBD1 or TRBD2 may supply D (5 bases each). This CDR3 is 16 amino acids long. Germline V gene lookup returns CDR1 MNHEY and CDR2 SVGEGT. Trimming stripped 7 bases from V and 3 bases from J, with 18 bases between. CDR3 nucleotides: TGTGCCAGCACCTTAGCCGGGGCAGACTACACCGGGGAGCTGTTTTTT. Residues: CASTLAGADYTGELFF.

A few counts support this clonotype. The chain is built from TRBV28 and TRBJ1-4, with D possibly being TRBD1 (6 bases). This CDR3 spans 14 amino acids. Germline-derived CDR1 and CDR2 are MDHEN and SYDVKM. Trimming took off 7 bases at V and 5 bases at J, with 14 bases between the two ends. The CDR3 DNA reads TGTGCCAGCACTATCGACAGGAGCAATGAAAAACTGTTTTTT. Protein product: CASTIDRSNEKLFF.

The chain has TRBV12-3 or TRBV12-4 and TRBJ1-1; 7 bases match TRBD1. Trimming at V came to 7 bases and at J to 10 bases, leaving 12 bases not matched to a gene. The CDR3 covers 13 residues. CDR3 DNA sequence: TGTGCCAGCACCTATGGGACAGTGGGGGGAGCTTTCTTT. This gives the protein CASTYGTVGGAFF.

This chain links TRBV12-3 or TRBV12-4 with TRBJ2-7; no clear D gene. The germline V and J ends were trimmed by 4 bases and 2 bases, with 15 bases remaining between them. This CDR3 spans 15 amino acids. The CDR3 nucleotides read TGTGCCAGCAGTTCGCCCGCCTCAGGAACCTACGAGCAGTACTTC. Its protein product is CASSSPASGTYEQYF.

This sequence joins TRBV29-1 and TRBJ2-7; 8 bases match TRBD2. This CDR3 comprises 13 residues. The junction had 5 bases not matched to a gene; V was cut back by 4 bases and J by 3 bases. Germline assignment: CDR1 SQVTM and CDR2 ANQGSEA. CDR3 DNA sequence: TGCAGCGTTGGTAAGCGGGGGATCTACGAGCAGTACTTC. Its translation is CSVGKRGIYEQYF.

This clonotype appeared a few times. The rearrangement uses TRBV12-3 or TRBV12-4 and TRBJ1-1; D uncertain. CDR3 length: 11 amino acids. The V end was cut by 5 bases, the J end by 4 bases, with 5 bases between. This CDR3 reads CASSRSTEAFF. CDR3 coding DNA: TGTGCCAGCAGTCGTAGCACTGAAGCTTTCTTT.

The chain uses TRBV11-2 and TRBJ2-2; D is undetermined. Per germline, CDR1 SGHAT and CDR2 FQNNGV. This CDR3 spans 16 amino acids. Trimming shortened V by 1 base and J by 4 bases, and 13 bases separated the two germline ends. CDR3 protein: CASSLGADLFTGELFF. CDR3 in DNA: TGTGCCAGCAGCTTAGGGGCCGACCTTTTCACCGGGGAGCTGTTTTTT.

This clonotype came up a few times. The genes are TRBV15 and TRBJ2-1; D is undetermined. Trimming left V 5 bases short and J 7 bases short, with 9 bases between. This CDR3 contains 12 residues. Germline CDR1 LNHNV, CDR2 YYDKDF (reference sequence). CDR3 loop: CATSVSGNEQFF. For the CDR3, the DNA is TGTGCCACCAGCGTCTCCGGGAATGAGCAGTTCTTC.

This sequence joins TRBV7-3 and TRBJ2-1, with a tentative D call TRBD2 (5 bases). Germline V gene sequence: CDR1 SGHTA, CDR2 FQGTGA. With 3 bases removed from V and 6 bases from J, the gap between germline ends came to 15 bases. The CDR3 totals 15 residues. The DNA for the CDR3 is TGTGCCAGCAGCTTGGGAGCAGGCGTACTCAATGAGCAGTTCTTC. Amino acids: CASSLGAGVLNEQFF.

The chain is built from TRBV7-3 and TRBJ2-1, with no clear D. Germline CDR1 SGHTA, CDR2 FQGTGA. Trimming stripped 3 bases from V and 2 bases from J, with 11 bases between. The CDR3 has 15 amino acids. CDR3 bases: TGTGCCAGCAGCTTGACCCCGGGCGCCTACAATGAGCAGTTCTTC. It encodes CASSLTPGAYNEQFF.

The chain links TRBV7-3 to TRBJ2-5; maybe TRBD1 (7 bases). The CDR3 contains 17 residues. Germline CDR1 reads SGHTA; CDR2 reads FQGTGA. Trimming left V 5 bases short and J 5 bases short, with 24 bases between. CDR3: CASSPGRGQGEWETQYF. The CDR3 coding sequence is TGTGCCAGCAGCCCAGGCCGGGGGCAGGGGGAGTGGGAGACCCAGTACTTC. The variable domain in full, with the rest retrieved from reference TRBV7-3 and TRBJ2-5, is GAGVSQTPSNKVTEKGKYVELRCDPISGHTALYWYRQSLGQGPEFLIYFQGTGAADDSGLPNDRFFAVRPEGSVSTLKIQRTERGDSAVYLCASSPGRGQGEWETQYFGPGTRLLVL.

The gene calls are TRBV7-2 and TRBJ1-2; tentatively, D is TRBD1 (5 bases). From germline, CDR1 is SGHTA and CDR2 FQGNSA. The CDR3 length is 16 residues. V lost 5 bases, J lost 6 bases, and 22 bases lay in between. In DNA form, the CDR3 reads TGTGCCAGCAGCCCCCCCCGGGCGGGACCGAAGGATGGCTACACCTTC. This codes for CASSPPRAGPKDGYTF.

This chain connects TRBV10-3 to TRBJ1-2; D may be TRBD1 (5 bases). Germline CDR1 ENHRY, CDR2 SYGVKD. CDR3 length: 14 residues. With 6 bases removed from V and 3 bases from J, the gap between germline ends came to 14 bases. The CDR3 loop is CAIRSPQGDYGYTF. DNA of the CDR3: TGTGCCATCAGGAGCCCGCAGGGAGACTATGGCTACACCTTC.

This chain uses TRBV30 with TRBJ1-5; D gene unclear. In germline, CDR1 is GTSNPN, CDR2 SVGIG (reference sequence). The CDR3 covers 12 residues. The V end was cut by 3 bases, the J end by 4 bases, with 7 bases between. The CDR3 region has the DNA TGTGCCTGGAGCCAAGGGAATCAGCCCCAGCATTTT. It encodes CAWSQGNQPQHF.

This rearrangement joins TRBV7-9 to TRBJ2-7, with no clear D. The CDR3 sequence is 11 residues long. Looked up from germline, CDR1 is SEHNR and CDR2 is FQNEAQ (reference sequence). Trimming took 4 bases from V and 7 from J, leaving 8 bases between them. CDR3 nucleotides: TGTGCCAGCAGCTCACGTCGAGAGCAGTACTTC. Its translation: CASSSRREQYF.

This clonotype showed up just a few times. The V gene is TRBV6-2 or TRBV6-3, the J gene TRBJ2-1, with 11 bases identical to TRBD2. Trimming took 2 bases from V and 3 from J; bases not matched to a gene: 9. The CDR3 loop spans 18 amino acids. CDR1 and CDR2 from the germline V gene are MNHEY and SVGEGT. CDR3 DNA sequence: TGTGCCAGCAGTTACGTCCCACTAGCGGGAGTTATCTACAATGAGCAGTTCTTC. It codes for CASSYVPLAGVIYNEQFF.